This T cell receptor beta chain is from a study of CD8 T cells in Susac syndrome. Study in general: When blood was drawn, the patients with Susac syndrome were therapy-naive, on corticosteroids, or on intravenous immunoglobulin alone.

Reverse transcription of roughly 0.5 to 1 ug RNA was carried out with random hexamers. Via MiXCR, TCRdb re-called the immunoSEQ multiplex PCR reads, giving one row per CDR3 protein. The sample lists some 160,000 distinct CDR3 sequences; roughly 94% were seen once. Diagnostic criteria for definite or probable disease, in their recently defined form, were met by the patients with Susac syndrome. It was negative isolation that provided the CD8+ and CD4+ T cells, whereas TEMRA cells were enriched by FACS. The CDR3 runs to 13 residues. The germline V gene has CDR1 SGHTA and CDR2 FQGNSA. J lost 11 bases, V lost 1 base, and 4 bases had no gene match.

Sequenced sample: CD4+ T cells from PBMCs. This sequence originates from a human donor with Susac syndrome. V usage is TRBV7-2 and J usage is TRBJ1-1; 10 positions agree with TRBD1. CDR3 in amino acids: CASSLGDRGSAFF. CDR3 nucleotides: TGTGCCAGCAGCTTAGGGGACAGGGGTAGTGCTTTCTTT.